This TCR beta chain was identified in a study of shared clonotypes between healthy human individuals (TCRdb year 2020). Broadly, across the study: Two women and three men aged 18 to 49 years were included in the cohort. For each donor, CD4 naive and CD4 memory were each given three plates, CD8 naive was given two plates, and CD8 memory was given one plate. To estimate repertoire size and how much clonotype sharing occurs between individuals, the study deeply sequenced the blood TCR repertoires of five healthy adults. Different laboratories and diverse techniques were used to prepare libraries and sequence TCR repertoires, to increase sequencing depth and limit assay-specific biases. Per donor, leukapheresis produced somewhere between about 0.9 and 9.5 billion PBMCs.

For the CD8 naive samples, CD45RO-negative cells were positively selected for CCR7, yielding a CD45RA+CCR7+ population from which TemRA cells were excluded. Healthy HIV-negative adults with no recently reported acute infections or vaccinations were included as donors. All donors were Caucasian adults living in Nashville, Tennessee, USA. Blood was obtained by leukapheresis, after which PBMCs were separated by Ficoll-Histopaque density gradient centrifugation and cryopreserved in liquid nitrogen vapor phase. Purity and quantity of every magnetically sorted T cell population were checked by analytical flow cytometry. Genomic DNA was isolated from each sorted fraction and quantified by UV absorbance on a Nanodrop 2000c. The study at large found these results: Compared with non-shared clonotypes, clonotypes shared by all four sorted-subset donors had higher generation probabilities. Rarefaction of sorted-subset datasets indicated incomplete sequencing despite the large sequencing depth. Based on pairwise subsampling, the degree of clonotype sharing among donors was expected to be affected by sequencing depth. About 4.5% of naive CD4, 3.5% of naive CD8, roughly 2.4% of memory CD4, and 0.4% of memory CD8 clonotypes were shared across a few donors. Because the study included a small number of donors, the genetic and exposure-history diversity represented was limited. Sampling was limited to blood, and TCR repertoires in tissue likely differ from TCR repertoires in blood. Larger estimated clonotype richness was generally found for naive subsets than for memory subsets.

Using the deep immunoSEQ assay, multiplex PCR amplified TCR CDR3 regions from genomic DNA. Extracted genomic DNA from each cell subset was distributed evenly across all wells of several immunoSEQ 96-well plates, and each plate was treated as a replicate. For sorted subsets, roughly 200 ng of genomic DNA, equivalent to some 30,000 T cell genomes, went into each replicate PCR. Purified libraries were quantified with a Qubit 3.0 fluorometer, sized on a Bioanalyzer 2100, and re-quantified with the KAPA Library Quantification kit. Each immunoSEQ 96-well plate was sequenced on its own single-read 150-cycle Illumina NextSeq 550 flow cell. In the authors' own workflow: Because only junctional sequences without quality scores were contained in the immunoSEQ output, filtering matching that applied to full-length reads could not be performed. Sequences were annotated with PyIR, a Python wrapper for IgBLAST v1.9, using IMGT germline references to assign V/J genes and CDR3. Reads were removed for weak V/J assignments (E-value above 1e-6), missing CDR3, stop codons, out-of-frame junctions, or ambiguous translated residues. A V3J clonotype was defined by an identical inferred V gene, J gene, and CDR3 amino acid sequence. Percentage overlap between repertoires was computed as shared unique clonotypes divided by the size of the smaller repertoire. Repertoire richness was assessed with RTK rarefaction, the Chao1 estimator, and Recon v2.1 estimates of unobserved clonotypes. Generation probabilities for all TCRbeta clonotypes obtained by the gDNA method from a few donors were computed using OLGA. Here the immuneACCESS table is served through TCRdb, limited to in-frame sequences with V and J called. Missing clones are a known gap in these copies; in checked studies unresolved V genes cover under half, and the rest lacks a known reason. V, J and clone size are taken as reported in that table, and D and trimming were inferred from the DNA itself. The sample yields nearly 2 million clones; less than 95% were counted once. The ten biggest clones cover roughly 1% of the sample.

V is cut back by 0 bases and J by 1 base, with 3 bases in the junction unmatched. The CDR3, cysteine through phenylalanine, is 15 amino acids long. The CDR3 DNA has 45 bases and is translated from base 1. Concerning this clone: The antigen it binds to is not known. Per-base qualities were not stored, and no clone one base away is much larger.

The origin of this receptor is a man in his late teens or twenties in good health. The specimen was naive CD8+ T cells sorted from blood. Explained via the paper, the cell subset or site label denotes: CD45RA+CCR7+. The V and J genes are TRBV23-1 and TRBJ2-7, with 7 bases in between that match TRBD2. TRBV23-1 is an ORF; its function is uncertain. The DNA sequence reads TGCGCCAGCAGTCAATCTCGGGGGGTGTCCTACGAGCAGTACTTC. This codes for CASSQSRGVSYEQYF.